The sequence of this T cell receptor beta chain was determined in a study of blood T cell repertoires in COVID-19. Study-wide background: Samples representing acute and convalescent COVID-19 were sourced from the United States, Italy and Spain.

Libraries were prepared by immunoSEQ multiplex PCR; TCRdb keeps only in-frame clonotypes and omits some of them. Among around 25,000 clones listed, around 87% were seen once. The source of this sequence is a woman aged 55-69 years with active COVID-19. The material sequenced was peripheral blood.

The CDR3 DNA follows: TGTGCCAGCAGCTTGTGGGCCCTACTTACTGAAGCTTTCTTT. Its translation: CASSLWALLTEAFF. V gene TRBV5-6 combines with J gene TRBJ1-1; D call uncertain. The germline gives CDR1 SGHDT, CDR2 YYEEEE. V lost 1 base and J lost 5, with 12 bases in between. The CDR3 length is 14 residues.